The 6 T cell receptor beta chains below were found in one sample sequenced in a study of PD-1 blockade in classical Hodgkin lymphoma. Each patient relapsed following autologous stem cell transplantation, and prior brentuximab vedotin exposure differed. The repertoire was sequenced with immunoSEQ multiplex PCR; TCRdb's copy has only in-frame clones and lacks some. The table shows some 13,000 clones, with around 76% occurring only once. The sequencing here drew on peripheral blood mononuclear cells (PBMCs), taken at baseline. These receptors were obtained from a human donor with classical Hodgkin lymphoma.

The CDR3 loop reads CASSPLVSTDTQYF. For the CDR3, the DNA is TGCGCCAGCAGCCCTTTAGTAAGCACAGATACGCAGTATTTT. This chain connects TRBV4-1 to TRBJ2-3; D is unclear. The CDR3 has 14 amino acids. V lost 4 bases and J lost 0, with 8 bases in between. The V gene's germline CDR1 is MGHRA and CDR2 YSYEKL.

The CDR3 reads CASSAGLSNTEAFF. The CDR3 DNA follows: TGTGCCAGCAGCGCGGGACTTTCGAACACTGAAGCTTTCTTT. The rearrangement links TRBV9 to TRBJ1-1; D may be TRBD1 (5 bases). The CDR3 extends over 14 amino acids. Trimming took 3 bases from V and 1 from J, leaving 10 bases between them. In germline, CDR1 is SGDLS, CDR2 YYNGEE.

This rearrangement joins TRBV5-4 to TRBJ2-7; D might be TRBD1 (8 bases). The CDR3 extends over 15 amino acids. The germline CDR1 and CDR2 sequences are SGHNT and YYREEE (reference sequence). Between the trimmed V and J ends, which lost 0 bases and 3 bases, there was a span of 13 bases. DNA for the CDR3: TGTGCCAGCAGCTTGGGGACAGGGAGGGACTACGAGCAGTACTTC. It codes for CASSLGTGRDYEQYF.

With regard to this clone: The limits of the CDR3 on the DNA are not certain, so only TCRdb's listed CDR3 is given. This chain connects TRBV7-9 to TRBJ1-4; no check of the table's D call, TRBD1, against the DNA was made. The germline V gene encodes CDR1 SEHNR and CDR2 FQNEAQ (reference sequence). The CDR3 totals 16 residues, both ends included. CDR3 sequence: CASSSSRTGGNEKLFF.

The chain uses TRBV7-8 and TRBJ2-4; 9 positions agree with TRBD2. Looked up from germline, CDR1 is SGHVS and CDR2 is FQNEAQ. Losses at the gene ends were 5 bases for V and 0 bases for J; bases not matched to a gene: 11. The CDR3 length is 18 residues. The CDR3 spells CASSRISAGGSAKNIQYF. CDR3 in DNA: TGTGCCAGCAGCCGGATCTCAGCGGGGGGATCAGCCAAAAACATTCAGTACTTC.

V and J are TRBV5-1 and TRBJ2-5; D is perhaps TRBD2 (6 bases). Trimming shortened V by 4 bases and J by 1 base, and 11 bases separated the two germline ends. CDR3 length equals 14 residues. CDR1 is SGHRS, CDR2 YFSETQ, per germline. Here the CDR3 DNA reads TGCGCCAGCAGCGTGGGCGGGGCCCAAGAGACCCAGTACTTC. Translating it yields CASSVGGAQETQYF. Full variable domain (remainder filled in from reference TRBV5-1 and TRBJ2-5): KAGVTQTPRYLIKTRGQQVTLSCSPISGHRSVSWYQQTPGQGLQFLFEYFSETQRNKGNFPGRFSGRQFSNSRSEMNVSTLELGDSALYLCASSVGGAQETQYFGPGTRLLVL.